This T cell receptor (beta chain) appears in the sequencing data of a study of blood T cell repertoires in COVID-19. Study as a whole: Both acute and convalescent COVID-19 samples were obtained from the United States, Italy and Spain.

Authors' analysis steps: Scientists estimated how many nucleated cells there were by amplifying reference gene primers. Repertoires were generated with immunoSEQ multiplex PCR, while TCRdb's copy carries only in-frame clones and drops some. V and J calls and clone size are those listed in that table; D and trimming were worked out from the DNA. The sample carries roughly 190,000 clones, roughly 82% recorded once. CDR1 is LGHDT, CDR2 YNNKEL, per germline (reference sequence). There are 16 residues in the CDR3. V shed 3 bases, J shed 2 bases, and the junction held 6 bases outside the gene matches. One Seattle source followed patients from active infection through their disease course.

The receptor was isolated from a woman aged 55-70 years with COVID-19, enrolled during active disease. This rearrangement joins TRBV3-1 (or the pseudogene TRBV3-2) to TRBJ2-5; 10 nucleotides match TRBD1. Sample: peripheral blood. Here the CDR3 DNA reads TGTGCCAGCAGCCATCGGACAGGGGGGGGTCAAGAGACCCAGTACTTC. Amino acids: CASSHRTGGGQETQYF.